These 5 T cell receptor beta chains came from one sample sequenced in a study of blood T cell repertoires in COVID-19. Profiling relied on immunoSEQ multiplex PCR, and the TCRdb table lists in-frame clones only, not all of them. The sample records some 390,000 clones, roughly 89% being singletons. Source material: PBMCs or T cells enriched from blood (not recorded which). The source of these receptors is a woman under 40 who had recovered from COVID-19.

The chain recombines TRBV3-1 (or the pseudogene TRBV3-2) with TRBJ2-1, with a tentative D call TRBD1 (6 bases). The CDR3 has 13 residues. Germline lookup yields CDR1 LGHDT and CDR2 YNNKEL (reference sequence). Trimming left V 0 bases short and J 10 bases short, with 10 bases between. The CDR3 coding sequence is TGTGCCAGCAGCCAAGAGACAGGCGCCGAGCAGTTCTTC. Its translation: CASSQETGAEQFF.

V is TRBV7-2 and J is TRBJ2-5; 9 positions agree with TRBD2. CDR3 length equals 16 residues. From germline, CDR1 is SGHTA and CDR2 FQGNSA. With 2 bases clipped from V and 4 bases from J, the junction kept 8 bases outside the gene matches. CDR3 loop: CASSLHFSGSGETQYF. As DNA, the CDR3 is TGTGCCAGCAGCTTACATTTTAGCGGGAGCGGAGAGACCCAGTACTTC.

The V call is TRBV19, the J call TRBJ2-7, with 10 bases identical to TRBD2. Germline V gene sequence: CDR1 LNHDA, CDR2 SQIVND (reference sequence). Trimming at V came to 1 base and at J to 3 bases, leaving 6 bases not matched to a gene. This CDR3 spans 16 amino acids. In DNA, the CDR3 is TGTGCCAGTAGTATAGTTCCTAGCGGGAGTTTCTACGAGCAGTACTTC. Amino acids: CASSIVPSGSFYEQYF.

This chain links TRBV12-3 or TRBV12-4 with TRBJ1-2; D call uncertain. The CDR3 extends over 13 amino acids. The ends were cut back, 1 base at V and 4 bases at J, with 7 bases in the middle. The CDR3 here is CASSLVGFYGYTF. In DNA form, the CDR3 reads TGTGCCAGCAGTTTAGTGGGCTTCTATGGCTACACCTTC.

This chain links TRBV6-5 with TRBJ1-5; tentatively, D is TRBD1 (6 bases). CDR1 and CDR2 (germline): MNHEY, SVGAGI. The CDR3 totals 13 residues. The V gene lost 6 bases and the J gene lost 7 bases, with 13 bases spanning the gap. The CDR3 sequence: CASRPDRFQPQHF. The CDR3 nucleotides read TGTGCCAGCAGGCCCGACAGGTTCCAGCCCCAGCATTTT.